This TCR beta chain was sequenced for a study of blood T cell repertoires in COVID-19. Study-level background: T cells, B-cell-depleted T cells, or PBMCs provided the cDNA or gDNA that served as material.

Some clones are missing from TCRdb's copy, which holds only in-frame ones; the method was immunoSEQ multiplex PCR. The data contain around 310,000 clones, about 88% of them singletons. Germline V gene sequence: CDR1 SGHRS, CDR2 YFSETQ. V lost 7 bases, J lost 7 bases, and 17 bases stayed unmatched. CDR3 length: 16 residues. This clone was recorded only once. The sequenced sample was PBMCs or T cells enriched from blood (not recorded which). This chain links TRBV5-1 with TRBJ2-7; 10 bases match TRBD1. The sequence came from a middle-aged woman who had recovered from COVID-19. CDR3 sequence (DNA): TGCGCCAGCGGGGCTAAAACCGGGACAGGGGATGCGGAGCAGTACTTC. This encodes CASGAKTGTGDAEQYF.